A single sample gave rise to the 20 T cell receptor beta chains below, sequenced in a study of T cell responses to AZD1222 COVID-19 vaccine. TCRdb keeps only in-frame clones here, not all; method: immunoSEQ multiplex PCR. The sample carries some 170,000 clones, just under 90% recorded once. Sequencing was performed on peripheral blood, taken 28 days after the second dose of the MenACWY control vaccine. These receptors were obtained from an adult who received the MenACWY meningococcal vaccine as a control.

The V and J genes are TRBV28 and TRBJ2-3; TRBD2 is a possible D gene (5 bases). The germline V gene has CDR1 MDHEN and CDR2 SYDVKM. This CDR3 spans 16 amino acids. V was shortened by 2 bases and J by 4 bases, with 16 bases between the two germline ends. The CDR3 coding sequence is TGTGCCAGCAGTTTAGCGGGCCCCGGAGCGGCAGATACGCAGTATTTT. It encodes CASSLAGPGAADTQYF. Complete variable domain (other parts from reference TRBV28 and TRBJ2-3): DVKVTQSSRYLVKRTGEKVFLECVQDMDHENMFWYRQDPGLGLRLIYFSYDVKMKEKGDIPEGYSVSREKKERFSLILESASTNQTSMYLCASSLAGPGAADTQYFGPGTRLTVL.

The chain links TRBV6-1 to TRBJ1-4; no firm D call. Trimming removed 0 bases from V and 8 bases from J, with 13 bases in between. The CDR3 loop spans 15 amino acids. Germline assignment: CDR1 MNHNS and CDR2 SASEGT. The CDR3 here is CASSEAAGHGEKLFF. The CDR3 DNA sequence: TGTGCCAGCAGTGAAGCTGCGGGCCACGGGGAAAAACTGTTTTTT.

The V call is TRBV7-3, the J call TRBJ2-7, with 9 bases identical to TRBD1. V shed 5 bases and J 5 bases; nucleotides not matched to a gene: 7. This CDR3 comprises 14 residues. Germline assignment: CDR1 SGHTA and CDR2 FQGTGA. The DNA of the CDR3 is TGTGCCAGCAGCCCCGCGGGGGACAGGGACGAGCAGTACTTC. This codes for CASSPAGDRDEQYF.

This clone was seen just once. This rearrangement joins TRBV4-3 to TRBJ2-7; 10 bases align to TRBD2. Germline CDR1 LGHNA, CDR2 YSLEER. The CDR3 has 14 amino acids. V gave up 0 bases and J gave up 4 bases; unmatched junction bases: 0. In DNA form, the CDR3 reads TGCGCCAGCAGCCAAGAACTAGCGGGGTACGAGCAGTACTTC. The encoded protein is CASSQELAGYEQYF.

This chain joins TRBV14 and TRBJ2-1, with TRBD2 matching over 7 bases. V gave up 2 bases and J gave up 7 bases; unmatched junction bases: 11. Germline V lookup: CDR1 SGHDN, CDR2 FVKESK. The CDR3 is made up of 16 amino acids. Here the CDR3 DNA reads TGTGCCAGCAGCCAATCTAGCGGCGTCGGTGAAAATGAGCAGTTCTTC. It codes for CASSQSSGVGENEQFF.

The V and J genes are TRBV7-2 and TRBJ2-7; 13 nucleotides align to TRBD2. The CDR3 sequence is 16 residues long. Germline V gene sequence: CDR1 SGHTA, CDR2 FQGNSA. Trimming removed 4 bases from V and 4 bases from J; junction bases left unmatched: 7. CDR3 in DNA: TGTGCCAGCAGCTCGGGACTAGCGGGACTGGGATACGAGCAGTACTTC. Translation: CASSSGLAGLGYEQYF.

The sample holds a few counts of this clone. V usage is TRBV28 and J usage is TRBJ2-5; TRBD2 might be the D (5 bases). The CDR3 totals 16 residues. The V gene lost 2 bases and the J gene lost 5 bases, with 18 bases spanning the gap. Germline lookup yields CDR1 MDHEN and CDR2 SYDVKM. CDR3 in amino acids: CASSLRAGLGGETQYF. In DNA form, the CDR3 reads TGTGCCAGCAGTTTAAGGGCGGGCCTAGGCGGGGAGACCCAGTACTTC.

V gene TRBV4-3 combines with J gene TRBJ1-5, with D perhaps matching TRBD1 (6 bases). Germline loops: CDR1 LGHNA, CDR2 YSLEER. This CDR3 contains 16 residues. Between the trimmed V and J ends, which lost 0 bases and 2 bases, there was a span of 11 bases. This chain's CDR3 is CASSQEARGGNQPQHF. For the CDR3, the DNA is TGCGCCAGCAGCCAAGAGGCCAGGGGTGGCAATCAGCCCCAGCATTTT.

This chain connects TRBV10-3 to TRBJ2-7; tentatively, D is TRBD2 (6 bases). Trimming shortened V by 11 bases and J by 0 bases, and 17 bases separated the two germline ends. CDR3 size: 14 residues. CDR1 is ENHRY, CDR2 SYGVKD, per germline. This CDR3 is CAAGGSWSSYEQYF. CDR3 DNA sequence: TGTGCCGCCGGGGGTTCCTGGAGCTCCTACGAGCAGTACTTC.

The genes are TRBV28 and TRBJ2-7; TRBD2 agrees at 10 bases. There are 16 residues in the CDR3. Trimming removed 5 bases from V and 3 bases from J; junction bases left unmatched: 10. Germline values: CDR1 MDHEN, CDR2 SYDVKM. CDR3 protein: CASSPLPSGRVYEQYF. DNA for the CDR3: TGTGCCAGCAGTCCTCTACCCAGCGGGAGGGTCTACGAGCAGTACTTC.

The V call is TRBV28, the J call TRBJ1-1, with D hard to call. The germline V gene has CDR1 MDHEN and CDR2 SYDVKM. This CDR3 spans 15 amino acids. V lost 5 bases to trimming and J lost 0 bases, with 13 bases between them. The CDR3 spells CASSAVREVNTEAFF. The DNA for the CDR3 is TGTGCCAGCAGTGCAGTCAGAGAAGTGAACACTGAAGCTTTCTTT.

The chain uses TRBV2 and TRBJ1-6; D is perhaps TRBD1 (5 bases). Trimming left V 6 bases short and J 5 bases short, with 17 bases between. Per germline, CDR1 SNHLY and CDR2 FYNNEI. The CDR3 covers 16 residues. DNA of the CDR3: TGTGCCAGCAGCGTCGGGGGACCGGAGAATAATTCACCCCTCCACTTT. The encoded protein is CASSVGGPENNSPLHF.

The chain recombines TRBV28 with TRBJ2-6, with D possibly being TRBD2 (5 bases). Per germline, CDR1 MDHEN and CDR2 SYDVKM. Deletions cut 5 bases from V and 4 bases from J, with 12 bases between. This CDR3 region has 15 residues. For the CDR3, the DNA is TGTGCCAGCAGTCCCTACACGGGAGGGGCCAACGTCCTGACTTTC. Protein product: CASSPYTGGANVLTF.

The J gene is TRBJ2-3, the V gene TRBV10-3; possibly TRBD1 for D (6 bases). CDR3 length: 13 amino acids. Germline CDR1 is ENHRY and CDR2 is SYGVKD. V lost 7 bases and J 3 bases, leaving 11 bases between the germline ends. The CDR3 bases are TGTGCCATCAATGCTCAGGGGACAGATACGCAGTATTTT. Translating it yields CAINAQGTDTQYF.

This clone was seen a single time. CDR3 DNA sequence: TGTGCCAGCTCCTCCGGAGTTTTGGAAAAACTGTTTTTT. Translation gives CASSSGVLEKLFF. This chain uses TRBV18 with TRBJ1-4, with unresolved D. This CDR3 comprises 13 residues. CDR1 is KGHSH, CDR2 LQKENI, per germline. With 6 bases removed from V and 8 bases from J, the gap between germline ends came to 13 bases.

This clone was detected only once. The chain links TRBV6-5 to TRBJ2-1, with D possibly being TRBD2 (5 bases). Germline V lookup: CDR1 MNHEY, CDR2 SVGAGI. The CDR3 is 16 amino acids. V lost 2 bases and J lost 6, with 17 bases in between. In DNA form, the CDR3 reads TGTGCCAGCAGTTACGGAGGAGAACCTAATTCCAATGAGCAGTTCTTC. Residues: CASSYGGEPNSNEQFF.

This clone was counted a single time. CDR3 region: CAWSVIGGRNEQYF. The CDR3 DNA reads TGTGCCTGGAGTGTAATAGGGGGCAGGAACGAGCAGTACTTC. The chain is built from TRBV30 and TRBJ2-7; TRBD1 aligns across 7 bases. V dropped 0 bases and J dropped 5; count of bases not matched to a gene: 7. This CDR3 has 14 amino acids. Germline values: CDR1 GTSNPN, CDR2 SVGIG (reference sequence).

The chain joins TRBV7-2 to TRBJ2-7; 7 nucleotides match TRBD1. The CDR3 is made up of 15 amino acids. V trimming: 4 bases; J trimming: 6 bases; junction bases outside the gene matches: 12. The germline gives CDR1 SGHTA, CDR2 FQGNSA. The CDR3 loop is CASSSRQGIRSEQYF. The CDR3, as DNA: TGTGCCAGCAGCTCAAGACAGGGAATAAGGTCCGAGCAGTACTTC.

V gene TRBV4-3 combines with J gene TRBJ1-2; D call uncertain. Germline V gene data show CDR1 as LGHNA and CDR2 as YSLEER. The CDR3 consists of 19 residues. Trimming took 3 bases from V and 4 from J, leaving 27 bases between them. The CDR3 DNA reads TGCGCCAGCAGCCATCCCGAGGGAACAGCATCCTCACTCTTCTATGGCTACACCTTC. This translates into CASSHPEGTASSLFYGYTF.

This clone was counted between two and nine times. The chain has TRBV4-2 and TRBJ1-6; no firm D call. The V gene lost 0 bases and the J gene lost 7 bases, with 13 bases spanning the gap. Per the germline V gene, CDR1 is LGHNA and CDR2 is YNFKEQ. CDR3 length equals 16 residues. Written as DNA, the CDR3 is TGTGCCAGCAGCCAAGATCGTGACACAGTGAATTCACCCCTCCACTTT. It codes for CASSQDRDTVNSPLHF.